This record covers a single T cell receptor (beta chain). The antigen is unknown. The data are from a study of CD8 T cells in ankylosing spondylitis. General study points: Within ankylosing spondylitis blood, a TCR beta motif made up of under 10 highly homologous variants appeared to be characteristic.

Germline CDR1 and CDR2: WSHSY and SAAADI. V dropped 3 bases and J dropped 1 base, with 10 bases sitting between them. CDR3 length equals 15 residues. Scientists made TCR beta libraries using quantitative 5'-RACE with molecular barcodes. In TCRdb, the 5' RACE reads were re-called with MiXCR into one record per CDR3 protein. The table has roughly 150,000 distinct CDR3 sequences, approximately 9.9% seen once. The J gene is TRBJ1-5, the V gene TRBV10-2, with a weak D call TRBD1 (6 bases). The specimen was blood, either unsorted or a sorted T cell fraction (not recorded which). The origin of this receptor is a female donor with ankylosing spondylitis or in good health (not recorded which). For the CDR3, the DNA is TGCGCCAGCAGTGATGGGCAGGGGAGCAATCAGCCCCAGCATTTT. This sequence encodes CASSDGQGSNQPQHF.